Below, 8 T cell receptor beta chains from the same sample are listed, as sequenced in a study of T cells after yellow fever vaccination. TCRdb independently ran MiXCR on the 5' RACE reads; one entry per CDR3 protein. The sample includes roughly 500,000 distinct CDR3 sequences, around 21% of them seen just once. This specimen consisted of PBMCs, obtained 15 days after the yellow fever booster vaccination. These receptors all come from a man aged 30-40 years who received the YFV17D yellow fever vaccine.

This clonotype was seen only a few times. J is TRBJ1-1 and V is TRBV19; D remains ambiguous. Per the germline V gene, CDR1 is LNHDA and CDR2 is SQIVND (reference sequence). This CDR3 has 13 residues. With 7 bases removed from V and 7 bases from J, the gap between germline ends came to 16 bases. This chain's CDR3 is CASTPLSGIEAFF. The CDR3 DNA follows: TGTGCCAGTACCCCCTTGAGCGGAATTGAAGCTTTCTTT.

This clonotype was counted between two and nine times. This chain links TRBV4-3 with TRBJ2-7; possibly TRBD1 for D (5 bases). The CDR3 totals 15 residues. Germline V gene sequence: CDR1 LGHNA, CDR2 YSLEER. Trimming pared 0 bases from V and 3 bases from J, leaving 12 bases between. For the CDR3, the DNA is TGCGCCAGCAGCCAAGATTTGGCCCAGGGCTACGAGCAGTACTTC. This gives the protein CASSQDLAQGYEQYF.

Only a few counts were recorded for this clonotype. This rearrangement joins TRBV7-2 to TRBJ2-1; TRBD2 matches at 9 bases. This CDR3 comprises 14 residues. Trimming cost V 2 bases and J 9 bases; bases outside gene matches: 5. Germline CDR1 and CDR2: SGHTA and FQGNSA. The CDR3 nucleotides are TGTGCCAGCAGCTTACTAGCGGGAAGGAGTGAGCAGTTCTTC. Its translation is CASSLLAGRSEQFF.

This clonotype has just one count. V usage is TRBV20-1 and J usage is TRBJ1-5; D is undetermined. Trimming took 4 bases from V and 4 from J, leaving 8 bases between them. CDR1 is DFQATT, CDR2 SNEGSKA, per germline (reference sequence). CDR3 size: 12 residues. The DNA of the CDR3 is TGCAGTGCTACCCGAAGTAATCAGCCCCAGCATTTT. Translated, it gives CSATRSNQPQHF.

The rearrangement joins TRBV11-2 to TRBJ2-1; D perhaps matches TRBD1 (6 bases). Germline CDR1 SGHAT, CDR2 FQNNGV. V was trimmed by 8 bases and J by 2 bases, leaving 13 bases between them. The CDR3 spans 14 residues. The CDR3 sequence is CASQWDNTYNEQFF. For the CDR3, the DNA is TGTGCCAGCCAATGGGACAATACCTACAATGAGCAGTTCTTC.

Only a few counts were recorded for this clonotype. The rearrangement joins TRBV28 to TRBJ1-5; D call uncertain. This CDR3 is built from 14 residues. Germline values: CDR1 MDHEN, CDR2 SYDVKM. Trimming cost V 8 bases and J 6 bases, with 17 bases left between them. CDR3 sequence: CASSLVGSSQPQHF. CDR3 coding DNA: TGTGCCAGCTCTTTAGTCGGGTCATCTCAGCCCCAGCATTTT.

This clonotype was found a few times. J is TRBJ1-5 and V is TRBV25-1, with D unresolved. The germline CDR1 and CDR2 sequences are MGHDK and SYGVNS. This CDR3 region has 11 residues. The germline V and J ends were trimmed by 4 bases and 9 bases, with 7 bases remaining between them. This CDR3 reads CASSGIGPQHF. In DNA form, the CDR3 reads TGTGCCAGCAGTGGCATCGGGCCCCAGCATTTT. The full variable domain, rest sourced from reference TRBV25-1 and TRBJ1-5, is EADIYQTPRYLVIGTGKKITLECSQTMGHDKMYWYQQDPGMELHLIHYSYGVNSTEKGDLSSESTVSRIRTEHFPLTLESARPSHTSQYLCASSGIGPQHFGDGTRLSIL.

V and J are TRBV20-1 and TRBJ1-1; no definite D call. This CDR3 is built from 13 residues. The germline gives CDR1 DFQATT, CDR2 SNEGSKA (reference sequence). Trimming cost V 6 bases and J 0 bases, with 11 bases left between them. In nucleotides, the CDR3 is TGCAGTGCCCCGCGACTGATGAACACTGAAGCTTTCTTT. Translation gives CSAPRLMNTEAFF.